The 18 T cell receptor beta chains listed next were all sequenced from one sample in a study of cytomegalovirus exposure and HLA in healthy donors. The study ran its PCR with 60 Vbeta and 13 Jbeta primers. This table comes from immunoSEQ multiplex PCR, and its TCRdb copy is limited to in-frame clones, with some not included. The table records over 150,000 clones, about 80% of them present only once. The source material was PBMCs. These receptors were obtained from a man aged 25 to 45 in good health and CMV-seropositive.

This chain uses TRBV4-1 with TRBJ2-3; D remains unclear. Germline values: CDR1 MGHRA, CDR2 YSYEKL. Trimming pared 8 bases from V and 1 base from J, leaving 16 bases between. CDR3 length equals 15 residues. The CDR3 DNA follows: TGCGCCAGCGTCGACTTCGAGATGGGCACAGATACGCAGTATTTT. The encoded protein is CASVDFEMGTDTQYF.

V usage is TRBV7-6 and J usage is TRBJ1-3, with D perhaps matching TRBD1 (6 bases). CDR1 SGHVS and CDR2 FNYEAQ come from the germline V gene. The germline V and J ends were trimmed by 2 bases and 8 bases, with 10 bases remaining between them. The CDR3 contains 13 residues. CDR3 protein: CASSLKGGDTIYF. DNA of the CDR3: TGTGCCAGCAGCTTAAAAGGGGGAGACACCATATATTTT.

This clone was detected only a few times. V gene TRBV7-9 combines with J gene TRBJ1-2; D is possibly TRBD1 (5 bases). The CDR3 sequence is 14 residues long. The V gene's germline CDR1 is SEHNR and CDR2 FQNEAQ (reference sequence). The ends were cut back, 1 base at V and 4 bases at J, with 10 bases in the middle. As DNA, the CDR3 is TGTGCCAGCAGCTTAGTAGGGGAAGCCTATGGCTACACCTTC. Protein product: CASSLVGEAYGYTF.

This clone was detected only a few times. The CDR3 DNA is TGTGCCAGCAGTTACGCGGCCAGGGGACCCTACGAGCAGTACTTC. It specifies CASSYAARGPYEQYF. V gene TRBV6-5 combines with J gene TRBJ2-7; perhaps TRBD1 as D (6 bases). There are 15 residues in the CDR3. Germline-derived CDR1 and CDR2 are MNHEY and SVGAGI. Trimming shortened V by 2 bases and J by 2 bases, and 13 bases separated the two germline ends.

V and J are TRBV4-1 and TRBJ2-7; TRBD2 is a possible D gene (7 bases). Germline assignment: CDR1 MGHRA and CDR2 YSYEKL. V shed 4 bases and J shed 2 bases, with 15 bases lying between them. CDR3 length: 15 residues. Here the CDR3 reads CASSRQGTNAYEQYF. As DNA, the CDR3 is TGCGCCAGCAGCCGTCAGGGGACTAACGCCTACGAGCAGTACTTC.

The chain uses TRBV19 and TRBJ2-7; TRBD2 might be the D (6 bases). The germline CDR1 and CDR2 sequences are LNHDA and SQIVND (reference sequence). The V end was cut by 2 bases, the J end by 6 bases, with 14 bases between. There are 14 residues in the CDR3. This CDR3 reads CASSIFGRAGEQYF. The CDR3 coding sequence is TGTGCCAGTAGTATATTCGGGAGAGCTGGCGAGCAGTACTTC.

The chain couples TRBV14 to TRBJ1-3, with 7 positions matching TRBD1. Germline V gene lookup returns CDR1 SGHDN and CDR2 FVKESK. V shed 0 bases, J shed 0 bases, and the junction held 8 bases outside the gene matches. There are 18 residues in the CDR3. CDR3 sequence (DNA): TGTGCCAGCAGCCAAGAGACAGGGTTGACTATCTCTGGAAACACCATATATTTT. As protein: CASSQETGLTISGNTIYF.

The genes are TRBV27 and TRBJ2-1, with D maybe TRBD2 (6 bases). The germline gives CDR1 MNHEY, CDR2 SMNVEV (reference sequence). Trimming removed 6 bases from V and 8 bases from J, with 14 bases in between. This CDR3 has 13 residues. The CDR3 protein is CASRQHASDEQFF. In nucleotides, the CDR3 is TGTGCCAGCAGGCAACACGCTAGCGATGAGCAGTTCTTC.

This chain joins TRBV4-2 and TRBJ2-5; 10 bases fit TRBD1. This CDR3 contains 18 residues. The V and J ends lost 0 bases and 4 bases, in that order; junction bases with no gene match: 11. Germline loops: CDR1 LGHNA, CDR2 YNFKEQ. CDR3 loop: CASSQDRGGQGTGETQYF. Here the CDR3 DNA reads TGTGCCAGCAGCCAAGATAGGGGGGGACAGGGGACCGGAGAGACCCAGTACTTC.

The rearrangement links TRBV27 to TRBJ1-1; 8 bases are shared with TRBD1. V was clipped by 5 bases and J by 6 bases; unmatched bases: 5. There are 13 residues in the CDR3. The germline V gene encodes CDR1 MNHEY and CDR2 SMNVEV (reference sequence). The chain's CDR3 is CASSKPGQAEAFF. The CDR3 DNA follows: TGTGCCAGCAGTAAACCGGGACAGGCTGAAGCTTTCTTT.

This clone was found a few times. This chain uses TRBV6-5 with TRBJ1-2; possibly TRBD1 for D (5 bases). Looked up from germline, CDR1 is MNHEY and CDR2 is SVGAGI. Trimming removed 7 bases at V and 8 bases at J, with 17 bases between. CDR3 length equals 13 residues. CDR3 nucleotides: TGTGCCAGCATTTCCCCCGGCAGGGTCGGCTACACCTTC. The encoded protein is CASISPGRVGYTF.

The V gene is TRBV12-5, the J gene TRBJ2-1, with D maybe TRBD1 (6 bases). CDR3 size: 14 residues. CDR1 is LGHNT and CDR2 is FRNRAP in the germline V gene. V lost 5 bases and J 6 bases, leaving 14 bases between the germline ends. The CDR3 region has the DNA TGTGCTAGTGGTAGACAGGATGGCTCCAATGAGCAGTTCTTC. Translating gives CASGRQDGSNEQFF.

The rearrangement joins TRBV11-2 to TRBJ1-1; 9 bases agree with TRBD1. V shed 4 bases and J 1 base; nucleotides not matched to a gene: 7. CDR3 length: 16 amino acids. Germline lookup yields CDR1 SGHAT and CDR2 FQNNGV. The CDR3 DNA is TGTGCCAGCAGCTCGCCGGGGACAGGGACGAACACTGAAGCTTTCTTT. Its translation is CASSSPGTGTNTEAFF.

J is TRBJ2-5 and V is TRBV7-9; weak D call: TRBD2 (5 bases). CDR1 SEHNR and CDR2 FQNEAQ come from the germline V gene (reference sequence). V was shortened by 5 bases and J by 2 bases, with 12 bases between the two germline ends. This CDR3 comprises 14 residues. This CDR3 is CASSPARRQETQYF. In nucleotides, the CDR3 is TGTGCCAGCAGCCCTGCCCGGAGGCAAGAGACCCAGTACTTC.

V is TRBV9 and J is TRBJ2-7, with 8 bases fitting TRBD1. Germline V lookup: CDR1 SGDLS, CDR2 YYNGEE. The CDR3 is 14 amino acids. J was trimmed by 2 bases and V by 4 bases; bases with no gene match: 5. CDR3 sequence (DNA): TGTGCCAGCAGCCCCGGGACAGGTCCCTACGAGCAGTACTTC. It translates to CASSPGTGPYEQYF.

This clone was found a few times. This rearrangement joins TRBV30 to TRBJ2-5; the match to TRBD1 covers 8 bases. Trimming took 4 bases from V and 4 from J; bases not matched to a gene: 5. The CDR3 runs 13 residues. The germline V gene has CDR1 GTSNPN and CDR2 SVGIG (reference sequence). CDR3 coding DNA: TGTGCCTGGAACCGACAGGGGAGAGAGACCCAGTACTTC. Protein: CAWNRQGRETQYF.

The chain links TRBV25-1 to TRBJ2-1, with TRBD2 identical over 7 bases. This CDR3 has 18 residues. The J segment lost 5 bases and the V segment lost 4 bases, leaving 17 bases of the junction unmatched. Germline loops: CDR1 MGHDK, CDR2 SYGVNS. This CDR3 is CASSVFRAGRLVDNEQFF. Here the CDR3 DNA reads TGTGCCAGCAGTGTCTTCCGAGCGGGGAGGCTCGTCGACAATGAGCAGTTCTTC. Complete variable domain (other parts from reference TRBV25-1 and TRBJ2-1): EADIYQTPRYLVIGTGKKITLECSQTMGHDKMYWYQQDPGMELHLIHYSYGVNSTEKGDLSSESTVSRIRTEHFPLTLESARPSHTSQYLCASSVFRAGRLVDNEQFFGPGTRLTVL.

The chain is built from TRBV4-2 and TRBJ1-1; no clear D gene. The CDR3 has 15 amino acids. Trimming took off 5 bases at V and 0 bases at J, with 13 bases between the two ends. The germline gives CDR1 LGHNA, CDR2 YNFKEQ. DNA for the CDR3: TGTGCCAGCAGCTCAGTAACCGAAATGAACACTGAAGCTTTCTTT. It encodes CASSSVTEMNTEAFF.